The 9 T cell receptor beta chains below come from one sample, sequenced in a study of blood T cell repertoires in COVID-19. Data came from immunoSEQ multiplex PCR; TCRdb stores just in-frame clones and leaves some out. The repertoire holds about 120,000 clones, roughly 89% seen once, with around 4% in the top ten. Sequenced input: peripheral blood. The receptors were gathered from a man between 40 and 49 years old with acute or convalescent COVID-19.

The chain recombines TRBV6-5 with TRBJ1-4; D may be TRBD1 (6 bases). V gave up 6 bases and J gave up 4 bases, with 12 bases separating them. The CDR3 is made up of 14 amino acids. CDR1 and CDR2 from the germline V gene are MNHEY and SVGAGI. CDR3 DNA: TGTGCCAGCAGAGTACAGGGCCTTAATGAAAAACTGTTTTTT. It translates to CASRVQGLNEKLFF.

DNA of the CDR3: TGTGCCTGGAGTGGGGGACATCAGAAATATGGCTACACCTTC. Translation gives CAWSGGHQKYGYTF. This chain links TRBV30 with TRBJ1-2; a possible D gene is TRBD1 (6 bases). Germline assignment: CDR1 GTSNPN and CDR2 SVGIG (reference sequence). V was shortened by 1 base and J by 5 bases, with 14 bases between the two germline ends. The CDR3 covers 14 residues.

The rearrangement joins TRBV5-1 to TRBJ1-2; tentatively, D is TRBD1 (6 bases). Trimming took 4 bases from V and 5 from J, leaving 15 bases between them. The CDR3 runs 14 residues. Per germline, CDR1 SGHRS and CDR2 YFSETQ. The CDR3 DNA sequence: TGCGCCAGCAGCCCCACAGGGAGTCGGTATGGCTACACCTTC. It encodes CASSPTGSRYGYTF.

This clone was observed a handful of times. The rearrangement joins TRBV19 to TRBJ1-1; 7 bases map to TRBD1. The ends lost 3 bases at V and 1 base at J; junction bases unmatched: 8. This CDR3 is 16 amino acids long. Per the germline V gene, CDR1 is LNHDA and CDR2 is SQIVND (reference sequence). CDR3 DNA sequence: TGTGCCAGTAGTATTCTAATGGGACAGAAGAACACTGAAGCTTTCTTT. Translated: CASSILMGQKNTEAFF. Supplemented by reference TRBV19 and TRBJ1-1, the full variable domain reads DGGITQSPKYLFRKEGQNVTLSCEQNLNHDAMYWYRQDPGQGLRLIYYSQIVNDFQKGDIAEGYSVSREKKESFPLTVTSAQKNPTAFYLCASSILMGQKNTEAFFGQGTRLTVV.

V and J are TRBV19 and TRBJ1-5; 9 nucleotides align to TRBD1. V lost 0 bases and J lost 4; bases outside the gene matches: 7. This CDR3 has 17 residues. Germline loops: CDR1 LNHDA, CDR2 SQIVND (reference sequence). The CDR3 region is CASSIDRRQGGNQPQHF. The CDR3 bases are TGTGCCAGTAGTATAGATCGGAGACAGGGGGGGAATCAGCCCCAGCATTTT.

The rearrangement links TRBV3-1 (or the pseudogene TRBV3-2) to TRBJ2-5, with D possibly being TRBD2 (5 bases). The V and J ends lost 2 bases and 5 bases respectively, with 15 bases between them. The CDR3 runs to 15 residues. The germline gives CDR1 LGHDT, CDR2 YNNKEL (reference sequence). CDR3 nucleotide sequence: TGTGCCAGCAGCCAAATACTAGGGATTATGGAGACCCAGTACTTC. This sequence encodes CASSQILGIMETQYF.

J is TRBJ1-2 and V is TRBV6-1; no clear D gene. V lost 3 bases to trimming and J lost 2 bases, with 10 bases between them. From germline, CDR1 is MNHNS and CDR2 SASEGT. The CDR3 runs 14 residues. CDR3 in DNA: TGTGCCAGCAGTGACGGCCGCGGGAACTATGGCTACACCTTC. Translating it yields CASSDGRGNYGYTF.

The gene calls are TRBV20-1 and TRBJ2-2, with D tentatively TRBD1 (6 bases). The CDR3 length is 16 residues. Trimming left V 3 bases short and J 3 bases short, with 17 bases between. Germline CDR1 is DFQATT and CDR2 is SNEGSKA (reference sequence). The CDR3 here is CSASSTGLGYTGELFF. DNA for the CDR3: TGCAGTGCTAGTAGCACAGGGCTCGGGTACACCGGGGAGCTGTTTTTT.

The chain links TRBV29-1 to TRBJ1-3; 12 bases are a match to TRBD1. CDR1 SQVTM and CDR2 ANQGSEA come from the germline V gene. This CDR3 contains 15 residues. Trimming took 8 bases from V and 1 from J; bases not matched to a gene: 6. CDR3 protein: CSFLGQGASGNTIYF. The CDR3 DNA follows: TGCAGCTTTTTGGGACAGGGGGCTTCTGGAAACACCATATATTTT.